This T cell receptor beta chain was obtained from a study of early T cells in non-severe SARS-CoV-2 infection. As for the study in general: Bulk RNA isolated from unsorted whole blood underwent sequencing; chains were not paired. Overall study results and limits: Using VDJdb, the matching emphasized anti-spike CD8 responses while missing private and CD4 specificities.

Note on this clonotype: Its antigen is unidentified.

Via MiXCR, TCRdb re-called the 5' RACE reads, giving one row per CDR3 protein. Among more than 25,000 distinct CDR3 sequences listed, 5.5% to 6% were seen once. The V gene's germline CDR1 is SGHAT and CDR2 FQNNGV. There are 18 residues in the CDR3. V was shortened by 5 bases and J by 1 base, with 20 bases between the two germline ends. Sample: whole blood. The chain carries TRBV11-2 and TRBJ2-2; weak D call: TRBD2 (5 bases). The source is an adult who was a healthcare worker with PCR-confirmed SARS-CoV-2 infection or an uninfected control (not recorded which). As DNA, the CDR3 is TGTGCCAGCAGCCTTTCGTCGGGATCCCCTTGGAACACCGGGGAGCTGTTTTTT. Protein: CASSLSSGSPWNTGELFF.